A single sample gave rise to the 17 T cell receptor beta chains below, sequenced in a study of CD8 T cells in Susac syndrome (dated by TCRdb to between 2018 and 2021). Receptors were amplified or captured by the immunoSEQ multiplex PCR assay. RNA was extracted using the RNeasy kit, and roughly 0.5 to 1 microgram was reverse transcribed with random hexamers. TCRdb redid the processing of the public reads, applying fastp at Q25 and MiXCR, and retained in-frame beta chains. Identical CDR3 protein sequences are pooled into one entry, listed with their most common genes and DNA. The sample has 140,000 or so distinct CDR3 sequences on record, approximately 95% of them singletons. Over 0.1% of the sample is taken by the ten largest. Specimen: CD4+ T cells from PBMCs. All receptors come from a human donor with multiple sclerosis.

The V gene is TRBV12-3 or TRBV12-4, the J gene TRBJ1-1; D remains unclear. This CDR3 has 16 residues. Between the trimmed V and J ends, which lost 5 bases and 0 bases, there was a span of 16 bases. CDR3 in DNA: TGTGCCAGCAGTCCCTATGAGGGCCGGGTGAACACTGAAGCTTTCTTT. This sequence encodes CASSPYEGRVNTEAFF.

The V call is TRBV27, the J call TRBJ2-7, with TRBD2 matching over 9 bases. Germline V gene lookup returns CDR1 MNHEY and CDR2 SMNVEV (reference sequence). With V trimmed by 3 bases and J by 2 bases, 8 bases remained unmatched. The CDR3 has 16 amino acids. The CDR3 sequence is CASSFLASGTAYEQYF. CDR3 bases: TGTGCCAGCAGTTTTTTGGCTAGCGGGACGGCCTACGAGCAGTACTTC.

This clonotype is a singleton in its sample. The chain joins TRBV2 to TRBJ2-1, with 9 nucleotides matching TRBD1. The length of the CDR3 is 14 residues. Germline V gene data show CDR1 as SNHLY and CDR2 as FYNNEI. V shed 7 bases and J 7 bases; nucleotides not matched to a gene: 8. The DNA for the CDR3 is TGTGCCAGCAATCGGGACAGGGTGGAAAATGAGCAGTTCTTC. Its translation: CASNRDRVENEQFF.

V is TRBV29-1 and J is TRBJ1-1, with D uncertain. Germline lookup yields CDR1 SQVTM and CDR2 ANQGSEA. V was shortened by 7 bases and J by 4 bases, with 13 bases between the two germline ends. This CDR3 comprises 12 residues. In DNA, the CDR3 is TGCAGCGGAGGGTCCTTCGGCACTGAAGCTTTCTTT. Translating gives CSGGSFGTEAFF.

V and J are TRBV12-3 or TRBV12-4 and TRBJ2-4, with a possible D match to TRBD2 (7 bases). Trimming removed 3 bases from V and 6 bases from J, with 12 bases in between. This CDR3 has 14 amino acids. CDR3 in amino acids: CASSLGGGANIQYF. The CDR3 DNA sequence: TGTGCCAGCAGTTTGGGGGGGGGCGCAAACATTCAGTACTTC.

The chain combines TRBV27 with TRBJ1-1; a weak D match, TRBD1 (6 bases). Per the germline V gene, CDR1 is MNHEY and CDR2 is SMNVEV (reference sequence). Trimming cost V 5 bases and J 5 bases, with 12 bases left between them. The CDR3 covers 13 residues. The CDR3 DNA sequence: TGTGCCAGCAGTCAACAGGGCCGGACTGAAGCTTTCTTT. Its translation: CASSQQGRTEAFF.

This clonotype was seen a handful of times. The genes are TRBV5-6 and TRBJ1-2; 7 bases match TRBD1. With 4 bases clipped from V and 2 bases from J, the junction kept 2 bases outside the gene matches. CDR3 length: 13 amino acids. Per germline, CDR1 SGHDT and CDR2 YYEEEE. The CDR3 is CASSAGQNYGYTF. The CDR3 bases are TGTGCCAGCAGCGCGGGACAGAACTATGGCTACACCTTC.

The genes are TRBV20-1 and TRBJ2-3, with D unclear. CDR1 is DFQATT, CDR2 SNEGSKA, per germline (reference sequence). This CDR3 region has 14 residues. The V end lost 4 bases, the J end lost 1 base, and 12 bases lay between the germline ends. In nucleotides, the CDR3 is TGCAGTGCTACCCCCCAGCTCCGCACAGATACGCAGTATTTT. Translating gives CSATPQLRTDTQYF.

V usage is TRBV5-1 and J usage is TRBJ2-1; D not certain. Germline lookup yields CDR1 SGHRS and CDR2 YFSETQ. CDR3 size: 15 residues. The V end lost 0 bases, the J end lost 6 bases, and 13 bases lay between the germline ends. This chain's CDR3 is CASSLAGVVGNEQFF. As DNA, the CDR3 is TGCGCCAGCAGCTTGGCCGGTGTAGTGGGCAATGAGCAGTTCTTC.

The chain joins TRBV28 to TRBJ1-6, with D tentatively TRBD1 (5 bases). V was trimmed by 7 bases and J by 10 bases, leaving 14 bases between them. The germline CDR1 and CDR2 sequences are MDHEN and SYDVKM. The CDR3 contains 13 residues. CDR3 sequence reads: CASKRGGDSPLHF. The CDR3 bases are TGTGCCAGCAAAAGGGGTGGAGACTCACCCCTCCACTTT.

This clonotype was detected once. At one boundary the junction diverges from the germline segment, which might be a read error. J is TRBJ2-7 and V is TRBV29-1, with D maybe TRBD1 (6 bases). The germline V gene has CDR1 SQVTM and CDR2 ANQGSEA. This CDR3 comprises 12 residues. The CDR3 nucleotides read TGCAGCGTACAGGACAGATATTACGAGCACTACTTC. Translation: CSVQDRYYEHYF.

The chain uses TRBV12-3 or TRBV12-4 and TRBJ1-5; a weak D match, TRBD1 (5 bases). This CDR3 contains 18 residues. Trimming took off 5 bases at V and 3 bases at J, with 23 bases between the two ends. CDR3 sequence: CASSLRDGQIINNQPQHF. CDR3 coding DNA: TGTGCCAGCAGTCTCCGGGACGGCCAGATTATTAACAATCAGCCCCAGCATTTT.

This clonotype is a singleton in its sample. The rearrangement joins TRBV20-1 to TRBJ2-3; 11 nucleotides align to TRBD2. This CDR3 is 13 amino acids long. After removal of 3 bases from V and 6 bases from J, the junction contained 2 bases not matched to a gene. The V gene's germline CDR1 is DFQATT and CDR2 SNEGSKA (reference sequence). The CDR3 DNA reads as TGCAGTGCTAGGGCTAGCGGGGGGGATACGCAGTATTTT. Residues: CSARASGGDTQYF.

The chain is built from TRBV24-1 and TRBJ2-1, with D possibly being TRBD1 or TRBD2 (5 bases each). The CDR3 covers 14 residues. CDR1 is KGHDR and CDR2 is SFDVKD in the germline V gene. V lost 3 bases to trimming and J lost 4 bases, with 9 bases between them. DNA of the CDR3: TGTGCCACCAGTGATCCATGGGGGTACAATGAGCAGTTCTTC. The encoded protein is CATSDPWGYNEQFF.

V gene TRBV15 combines with J gene TRBJ1-4; the D gene is possibly TRBD1 (5 bases). The germline CDR1 and CDR2 sequences are LNHNV and YYDKDF (reference sequence). The CDR3 is 17 amino acids. The V end was cut by 0 bases, the J end by 4 bases, with 15 bases between. CDR3 bases: TGTGCCACCAGCAGAGATATTGGGACCCGGGGTAATGAAAAACTGTTTTTT. Amino acids: CATSRDIGTRGNEKLFF.

CDR3 nucleotide sequence: TGTGCTAGTGGTTGGGGGGACAGGTCCCAAGAGACCCAGTACTTC. This codes for CASGWGDRSQETQYF. The chain links TRBV12-5 to TRBJ2-5; 8 bases match TRBD1. Looked up from germline, CDR1 is LGHNT and CDR2 is FRNRAP. J was trimmed by 1 base and V by 4 bases; bases with no gene match: 5. This CDR3 is 15 amino acids long.

This chain joins TRBV29-1 and TRBJ2-7, with unresolved D. The CDR3 has 13 amino acids. Per the germline V gene, CDR1 is SQVTM and CDR2 is ANQGSEA. V was clipped by 4 bases and J by 3 bases, with 13 bases between them. DNA for the CDR3: TGCAGCGTTGGACTCAGCGATGACTACGAGCAGTACTTC. This gives the protein CSVGLSDDYEQYF.